This T cell receptor beta chain was captured by sequencing in a study of metastatic and nonmetastatic thyroid tumors. Study overall: Malignant and benign thyroid patients had repertoires compared in peripheral blood and tumor or nodule tissue.

Authors' methods: Across clinicopathological groups, CDR3 differences served as the basis for building a distant-metastasis classifier for papillary thyroid cancer. TCRdb recomputed clones from the PCR reads via MiXCR. TCRdb's processing, not the authors', yielded these V and J calls. The sample has approximately 35,000 clones, under 14% seen once. Among the patients, none had received any treatment before thyroid surgery. Regarding the study as a whole: Reports indicated that malignant thyroid tumors showed significantly higher TCR beta diversity than benign nodules did, in blood and tumor.

CDR1 LGHNA and CDR2 YSLEER come from the germline V gene. This CDR3 has 13 residues. V was trimmed by 0 bases and J by 6 bases, leaving 5 bases between them. Concerning this clone itself: Its antigen remains unidentified.

V gene TRBV4-3 combines with J gene TRBJ2-2; no definite D call. Sequencing used blood. The source of this sequence is a female donor with papillary thyroid cancer or a benign thyroid nodule (not recorded which). Some clones in this sample may be carry-over from other donors' samples. DNA of the CDR3: TGCGCCAGCAGCCAAGAGGGCCCCGGGGAGCTGTTTTTT. It translates to CASSQEGPGELFF.